A single sample is the source of the 8 T cell receptor beta chains below, sequenced in a study of T cell therapy after organ transplantation. These TCRs are of unknown antigen specificity. Assay: immunoSEQ multiplex PCR; the TCRdb copy retains only in-frame clones and omits some. The sample includes over 45,000 clones, 94% seen only once; the top ten take roughly 3%. Sequenced material: CD8+ T cells from blood, taken before autologous CMV-specific T cell therapy. All receptors come from a human patient who had received a solid organ transplant and had CMV disease.

This clone was seen once. V gene TRBV12-5 combines with J gene TRBJ1-2; a weak D match, TRBD1 (6 bases). Trimming shortened V by 5 bases and J by 0 bases, and 16 bases separated the two germline ends. This CDR3 has 16 amino acids. Germline lookup yields CDR1 LGHNT and CDR2 FRNRAP. Here the CDR3 DNA reads TGTGCTAGTGGTCCGGGACAAGGAACTCCTAACTATGGCTACACCTTC. The encoded protein is CASGPGQGTPNYGYTF.

The chain is built from TRBV4-3 and TRBJ1-1; D unresolved. CDR3 length: 14 residues. Germline lookup yields CDR1 LGHNA and CDR2 YSLEER. V was trimmed by 0 bases and J by 1 base, leaving 6 bases between them. DNA of the CDR3: TGCGCCAGCAGCCAAGACTGGGGGAACACTGAAGCTTTCTTT. Amino acids: CASSQDWGNTEAFF.

This clone was seen a single time. The V gene is TRBV7-9, the J gene TRBJ1-2; no reliable D call. V lost 7 bases, J lost 5 bases, and 8 bases lay in between. The CDR3 is 11 residues long. Looked up from germline, CDR1 is SEHNR and CDR2 is FQNEAQ (reference sequence). CDR3 protein: CASTRGYGYTF. The DNA for the CDR3 is TGTGCCAGCACGCGGGGATATGGCTACACCTTC.

V and J are TRBV10-3 and TRBJ2-3; TRBD2 is a possible D gene (6 bases). This CDR3 comprises 15 residues. The V end was cut by 4 bases, the J end by 3 bases, with 14 bases between. Germline-derived CDR1 and CDR2 are ENHRY and SYGVKD. The CDR3 coding sequence is TGTGCCATCAGTGCAGGCGGGGTTATGACAGATACGCAGTATTTT. Encoded protein: CAISAGGVMTDTQYF.

This chain joins TRBV6-5 and TRBJ1-2; weak D call: TRBD1 (5 bases). V lost 5 bases and J 0 bases, leaving 7 bases between the germline ends. Per the germline V gene, CDR1 is MNHEY and CDR2 is SVGAGI. CDR3 length equals 13 residues. CDR3 sequence (DNA): TGTGCCAGCAGTGCGACAGCTAACTATGGCTACACCTTC. Its protein is CASSATANYGYTF.

J is TRBJ2-2 and V is TRBV19, with D possibly being TRBD1 (6 bases). Germline CDR1 and CDR2: LNHDA and SQIVND (reference sequence). The CDR3 contains 14 residues. V lost 5 bases and J 0 bases, leaving 7 bases between the germline ends. CDR3 nucleotide sequence: TGTGCCAGTAGTGAGGGGGCGAACACCGGGGAGCTGTTTTTT. Protein: CASSEGANTGELFF.

This chain links TRBV5-4 with TRBJ1-1; D call uncertain. Between the trimmed V and J ends, which lost 5 bases and 3 bases, there was a span of 8 bases. This CDR3 is 12 amino acids long. Germline V gene data show CDR1 as SGHNT and CDR2 as YYREEE (reference sequence). The CDR3 DNA follows: TGTGCCAGCAGGGGTGAGGACACTGAAGCTTTCTTT. This sequence encodes CASRGEDTEAFF. Complete variable domain (other parts from reference TRBV5-4 and TRBJ1-1): ETGVTQSPTHLIKTRGQQVTLRCSSQSGHNTVSWYQQALGQGPQFIFQYYREEENGRGNFPPRFSGLQFPNYSSELNVNALELDDSALYLCASRGEDTEAFFGQGTRLTVV.

The chain is built from TRBV5-4 and TRBJ2-1; 9 nucleotides line up with TRBD1. Trimming cost V 0 bases and J 4 bases; bases outside gene matches: 5. CDR1 and CDR2 (germline): SGHNT, YYREEE (reference sequence). The CDR3 runs 16 residues. The CDR3, as DNA: TGTGCCAGCAGCTTGGGAACAGGGGGCGGTTACAATGAGCAGTTCTTC. Translated: CASSLGTGGGYNEQFF. The complete variable domain, with remaining parts taken from reference TRBV5-4 and TRBJ2-1, reads ETGVTQSPTHLIKTRGQQVTLRCSSQSGHNTVSWYQQALGQGPQFIFQYYREEENGRGNFPPRFSGLQFPNYSSELNVNALELDDSALYLCASSLGTGGGYNEQFFGPGTRLTVL.